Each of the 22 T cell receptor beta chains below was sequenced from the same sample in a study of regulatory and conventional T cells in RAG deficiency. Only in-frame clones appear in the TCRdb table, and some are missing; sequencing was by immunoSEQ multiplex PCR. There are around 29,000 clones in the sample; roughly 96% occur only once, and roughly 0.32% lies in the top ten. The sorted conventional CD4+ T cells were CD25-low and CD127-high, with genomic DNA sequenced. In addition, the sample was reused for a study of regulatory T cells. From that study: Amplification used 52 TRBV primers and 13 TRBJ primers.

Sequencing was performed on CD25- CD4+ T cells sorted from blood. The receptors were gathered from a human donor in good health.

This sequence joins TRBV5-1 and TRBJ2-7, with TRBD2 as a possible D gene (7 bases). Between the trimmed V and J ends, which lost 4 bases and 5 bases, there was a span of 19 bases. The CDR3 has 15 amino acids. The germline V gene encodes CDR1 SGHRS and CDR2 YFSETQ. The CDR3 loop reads CASSGGGQRGNEQYF. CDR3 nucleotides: TGCGCCAGCAGCGGGGGCGGTCAGCGGGGTAACGAGCAGTACTTC.

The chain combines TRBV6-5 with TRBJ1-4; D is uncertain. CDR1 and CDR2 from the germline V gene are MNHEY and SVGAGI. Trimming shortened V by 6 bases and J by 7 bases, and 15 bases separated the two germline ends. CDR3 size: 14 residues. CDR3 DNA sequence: TGTGCCAGCAGCCGTGACCCAGGAGGTGAAAAACTGTTTTTT. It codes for CASSRDPGGEKLFF.

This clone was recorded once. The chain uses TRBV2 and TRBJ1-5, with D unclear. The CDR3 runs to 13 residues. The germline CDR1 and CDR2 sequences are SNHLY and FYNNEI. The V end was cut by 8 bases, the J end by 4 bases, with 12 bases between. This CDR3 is CASAAESNQPQHF. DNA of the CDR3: TGTGCCAGCGCCGCGGAAAGTAATCAGCCCCAGCATTTT.

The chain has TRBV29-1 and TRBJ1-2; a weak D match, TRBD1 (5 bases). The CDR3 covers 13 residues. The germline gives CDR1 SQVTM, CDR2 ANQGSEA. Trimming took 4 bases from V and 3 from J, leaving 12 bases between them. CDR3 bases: TGCAGCGTTGGGGCCAGGGTAGACTATGGCTACACCTTC. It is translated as CSVGARVDYGYTF.

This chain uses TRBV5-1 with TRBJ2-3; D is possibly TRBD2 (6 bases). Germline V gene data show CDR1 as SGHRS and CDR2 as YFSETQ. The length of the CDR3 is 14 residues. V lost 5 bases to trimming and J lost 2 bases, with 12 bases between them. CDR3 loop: CASRRDWPTDTQYF. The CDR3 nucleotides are TGCGCCAGCAGACGGGACTGGCCCACAGATACGCAGTATTTT.

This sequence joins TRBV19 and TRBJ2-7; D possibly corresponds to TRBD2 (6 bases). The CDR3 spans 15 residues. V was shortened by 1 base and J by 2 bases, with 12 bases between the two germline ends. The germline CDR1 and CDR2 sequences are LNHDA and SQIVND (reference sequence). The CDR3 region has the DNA TGTGCCAGTAGTATAGTCCTGGGACTCGCCTACGAGCAGTACTTC. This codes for CASSIVLGLAYEQYF.

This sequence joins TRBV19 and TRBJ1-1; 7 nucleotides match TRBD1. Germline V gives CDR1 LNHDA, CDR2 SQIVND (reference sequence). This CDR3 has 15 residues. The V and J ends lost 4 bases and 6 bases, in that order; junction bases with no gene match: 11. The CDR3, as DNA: TGTGCCAGTAGTACCTCGAGTACAGGGGCTGCTGAAGCTTTCTTT. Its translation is CASSTSSTGAAEAFF.

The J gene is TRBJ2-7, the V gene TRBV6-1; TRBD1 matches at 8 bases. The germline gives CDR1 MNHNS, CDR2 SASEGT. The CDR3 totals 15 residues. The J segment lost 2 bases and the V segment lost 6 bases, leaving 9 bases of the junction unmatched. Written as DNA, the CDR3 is TGTGCCAGCAGCGCGCCTGGACAGGGACCCTACGAGCAGTACTTC. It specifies CASSAPGQGPYEQYF.

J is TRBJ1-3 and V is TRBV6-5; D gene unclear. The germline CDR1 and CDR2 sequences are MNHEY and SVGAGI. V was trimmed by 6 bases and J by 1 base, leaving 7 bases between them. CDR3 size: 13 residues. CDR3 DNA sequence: TGTGCCAGCAGGTGGGCTTCTGGAAACACCATATATTTT. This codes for CASRWASGNTIYF.

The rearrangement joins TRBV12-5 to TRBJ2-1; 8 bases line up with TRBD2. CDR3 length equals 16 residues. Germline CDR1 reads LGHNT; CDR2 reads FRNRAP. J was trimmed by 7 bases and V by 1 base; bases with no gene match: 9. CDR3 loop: CASGLGLARRKNEQFF. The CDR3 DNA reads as TGTGCTAGTGGTTTGGGACTAGCGCGTCGGAAGAATGAGCAGTTCTTC.

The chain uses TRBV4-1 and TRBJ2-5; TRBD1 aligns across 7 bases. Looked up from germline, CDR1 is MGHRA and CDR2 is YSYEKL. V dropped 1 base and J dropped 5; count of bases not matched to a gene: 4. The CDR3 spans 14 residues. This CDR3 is CASSQGQGPETQYF. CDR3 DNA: TGCGCCAGCAGCCAAGGACAGGGACCGGAGACCCAGTACTTC.

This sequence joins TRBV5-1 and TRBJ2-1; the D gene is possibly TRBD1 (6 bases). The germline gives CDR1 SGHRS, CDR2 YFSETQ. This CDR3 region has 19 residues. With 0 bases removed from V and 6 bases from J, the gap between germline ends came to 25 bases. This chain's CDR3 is CASSLVGALGAREGNEQFF. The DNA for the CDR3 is TGCGCCAGCAGCTTGGTTGGCGCTCTGGGGGCGCGTGAAGGCAATGAGCAGTTCTTC.

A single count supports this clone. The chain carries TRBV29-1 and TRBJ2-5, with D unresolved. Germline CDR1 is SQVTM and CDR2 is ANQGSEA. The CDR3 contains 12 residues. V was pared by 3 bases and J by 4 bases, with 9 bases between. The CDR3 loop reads CSVDPLAETQYF. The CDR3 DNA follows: TGCAGCGTTGACCCCTTGGCAGAGACCCAGTACTTC.

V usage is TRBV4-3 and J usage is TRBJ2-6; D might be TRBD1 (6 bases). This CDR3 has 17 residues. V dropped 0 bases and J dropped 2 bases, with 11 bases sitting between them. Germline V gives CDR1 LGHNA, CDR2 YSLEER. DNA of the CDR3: TGCGCCAGCAGCCAAGATTACGCAGGGGCTGGGGCCAACGTCCTGACTTTC. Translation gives CASSQDYAGAGANVLTF.

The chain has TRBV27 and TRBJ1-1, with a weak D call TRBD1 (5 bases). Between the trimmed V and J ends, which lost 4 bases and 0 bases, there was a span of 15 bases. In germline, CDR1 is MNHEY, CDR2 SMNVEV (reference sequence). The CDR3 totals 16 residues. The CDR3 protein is CASSSPRGRMNTEAFF. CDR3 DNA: TGTGCCAGCAGTTCCCCGCGGGGACGGATGAACACTGAAGCTTTCTTT.

The CDR3 protein is CASSPQDAGFINEQFF. Written as DNA, the CDR3 is TGCGCCAGCAGCCCCCAGGATGCAGGGTTTATCAATGAGCAGTTCTTC. This chain joins TRBV4-1 and TRBJ2-1; the D gene is possibly TRBD1 (5 bases). Germline V gene lookup returns CDR1 MGHRA and CDR2 YSYEKL. The CDR3 length is 16 residues. The V end was cut by 4 bases, the J end by 6 bases, with 19 bases between.

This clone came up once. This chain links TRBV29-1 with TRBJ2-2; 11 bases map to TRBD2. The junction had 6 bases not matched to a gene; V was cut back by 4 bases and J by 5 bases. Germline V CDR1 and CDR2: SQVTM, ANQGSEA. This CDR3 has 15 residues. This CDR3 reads CSVARTSGLTGELFF. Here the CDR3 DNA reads TGCAGCGTTGCGAGGACTAGCGGGTTGACCGGGGAGCTGTTTTTT.

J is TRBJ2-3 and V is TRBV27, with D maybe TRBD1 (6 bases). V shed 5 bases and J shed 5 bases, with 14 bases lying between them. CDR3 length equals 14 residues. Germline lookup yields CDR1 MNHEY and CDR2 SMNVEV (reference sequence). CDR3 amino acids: CASSIQGFGDTQYF. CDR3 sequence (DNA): TGTGCCAGCAGTATACAGGGATTCGGAGATACGCAGTATTTT.

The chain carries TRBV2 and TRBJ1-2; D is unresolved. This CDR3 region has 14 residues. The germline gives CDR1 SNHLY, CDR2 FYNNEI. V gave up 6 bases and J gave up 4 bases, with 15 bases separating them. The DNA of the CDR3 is TGTGCCAGCAGCGAAACGGTACAGACCTATGGCTACACCTTC. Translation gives CASSETVQTYGYTF.

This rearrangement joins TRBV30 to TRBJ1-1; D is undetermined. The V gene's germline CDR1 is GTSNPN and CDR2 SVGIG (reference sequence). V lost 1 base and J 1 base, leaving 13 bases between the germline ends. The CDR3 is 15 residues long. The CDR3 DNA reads TGTGCCTGGAGTGGCCCCCGGTATGGGAACACTGAAGCTTTCTTT. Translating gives CAWSGPRYGNTEAFF.

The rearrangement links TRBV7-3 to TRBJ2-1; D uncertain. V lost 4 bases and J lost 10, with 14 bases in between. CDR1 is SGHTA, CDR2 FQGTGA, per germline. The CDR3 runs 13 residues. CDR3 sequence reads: CASSSQYNSEQFF. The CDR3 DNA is TGTGCCAGCAGCTCCCAATACAATTCGGAGCAGTTCTTC.

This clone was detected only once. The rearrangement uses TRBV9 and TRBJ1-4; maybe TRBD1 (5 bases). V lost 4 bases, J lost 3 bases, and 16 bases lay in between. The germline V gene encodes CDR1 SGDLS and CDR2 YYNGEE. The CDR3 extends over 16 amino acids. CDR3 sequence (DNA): TGTGCCAGCAGCCCACGGACGGGGGGACCTAATGAAAAACTGTTTTTT. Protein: CASSPRTGGPNEKLFF.